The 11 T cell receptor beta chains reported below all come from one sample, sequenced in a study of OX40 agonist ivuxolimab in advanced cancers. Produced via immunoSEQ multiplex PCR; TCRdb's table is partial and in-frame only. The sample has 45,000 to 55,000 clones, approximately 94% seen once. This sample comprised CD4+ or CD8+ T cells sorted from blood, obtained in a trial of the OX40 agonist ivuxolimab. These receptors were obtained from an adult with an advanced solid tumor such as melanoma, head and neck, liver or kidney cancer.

This CDR3 reads CASSLGSWQSGELFF. The CDR3 region has the DNA TGTGCCAGCAGCTTAGGCTCCTGGCAATCCGGGGAGCTGTTTTTT. This chain joins TRBV5-6 and TRBJ2-2; D remains ambiguous. CDR1 SGHDT and CDR2 YYEEEE come from the germline V gene. The germline V and J ends were trimmed by 2 bases and 6 bases, with 14 bases remaining between them. The CDR3 sequence is 15 residues long.

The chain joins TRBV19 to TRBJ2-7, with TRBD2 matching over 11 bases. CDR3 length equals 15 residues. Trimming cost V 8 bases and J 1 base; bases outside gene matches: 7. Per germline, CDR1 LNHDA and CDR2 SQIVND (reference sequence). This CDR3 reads CASSATSGSSYEQYF. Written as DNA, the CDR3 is TGTGCCAGTTCCGCCACTAGCGGGAGTTCCTACGAGCAGTACTTC. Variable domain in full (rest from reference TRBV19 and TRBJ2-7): DGGITQSPKYLFRKEGQNVTLSCEQNLNHDAMYWYRQDPGQGLRLIYYSQIVNDFQKGDIAEGYSVSREKKESFPLTVTSAQKNPTAFYLCASSATSGSSYEQYFGPGTRLTVT.

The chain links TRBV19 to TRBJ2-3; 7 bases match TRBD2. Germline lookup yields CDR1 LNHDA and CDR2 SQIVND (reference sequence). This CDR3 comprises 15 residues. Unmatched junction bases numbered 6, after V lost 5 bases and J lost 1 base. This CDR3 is CASSGLAGGTDTQYF. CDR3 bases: TGTGCCAGTAGTGGCTTGGCGGGAGGCACAGATACGCAGTATTTT. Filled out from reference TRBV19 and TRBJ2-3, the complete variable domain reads DGGITQSPKYLFRKEGQNVTLSCEQNLNHDAMYWYRQDPGQGLRLIYYSQIVNDFQKGDIAEGYSVSREKKESFPLTVTSAQKNPTAFYLCASSGLAGGTDTQYFGPGTRLTVL.

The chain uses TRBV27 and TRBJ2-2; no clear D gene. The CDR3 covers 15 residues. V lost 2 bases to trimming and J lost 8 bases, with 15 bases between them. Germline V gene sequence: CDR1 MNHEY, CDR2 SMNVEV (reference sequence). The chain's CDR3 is CASSLGPTVLGELFF. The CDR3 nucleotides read TGTGCCAGCAGTTTAGGACCAACCGTATTGGGGGAGCTGTTTTTT.

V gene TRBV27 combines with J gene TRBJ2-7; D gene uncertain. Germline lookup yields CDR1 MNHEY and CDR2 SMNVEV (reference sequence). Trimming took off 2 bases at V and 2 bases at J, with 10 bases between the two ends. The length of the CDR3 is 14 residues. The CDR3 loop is CASSLVRGPYEQYF. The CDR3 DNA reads TGTGCCAGCAGTTTAGTGCGCGGCCCCTACGAGCAGTACTTC.

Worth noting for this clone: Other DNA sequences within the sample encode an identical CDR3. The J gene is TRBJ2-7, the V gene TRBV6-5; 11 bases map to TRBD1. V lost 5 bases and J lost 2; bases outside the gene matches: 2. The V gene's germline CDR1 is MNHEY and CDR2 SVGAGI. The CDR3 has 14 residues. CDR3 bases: TGTGCCAGCAGTCCGGGACAGGGGGCCTACGAGCAGTACTTC. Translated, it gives CASSPGQGAYEQYF.

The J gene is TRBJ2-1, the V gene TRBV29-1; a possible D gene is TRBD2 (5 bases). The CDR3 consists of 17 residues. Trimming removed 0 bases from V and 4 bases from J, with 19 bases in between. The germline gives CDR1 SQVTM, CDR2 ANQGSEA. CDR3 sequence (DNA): TGCAGCGTTGAAGATTCGGAGGCCCCGAGCTTGTACAATGAGCAGTTCTTC. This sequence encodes CSVEDSEAPSLYNEQFF.

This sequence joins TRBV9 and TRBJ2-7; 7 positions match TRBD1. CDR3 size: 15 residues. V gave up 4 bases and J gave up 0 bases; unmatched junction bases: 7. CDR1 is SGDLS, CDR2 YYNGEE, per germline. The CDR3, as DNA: TGTGCCAGCAGCCCAGGGGGAGCTTCCTCCTACGAGCAGTACTTC. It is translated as CASSPGGASSYEQYF.

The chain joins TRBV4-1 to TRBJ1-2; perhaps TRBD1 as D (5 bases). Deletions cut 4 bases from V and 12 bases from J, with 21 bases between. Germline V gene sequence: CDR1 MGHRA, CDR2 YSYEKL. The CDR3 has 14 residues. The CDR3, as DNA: TGCGCCAGCAGCCCGCCTACGACAGCTTCCGTGGACACCTTC. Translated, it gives CASSPPTTASVDTF.

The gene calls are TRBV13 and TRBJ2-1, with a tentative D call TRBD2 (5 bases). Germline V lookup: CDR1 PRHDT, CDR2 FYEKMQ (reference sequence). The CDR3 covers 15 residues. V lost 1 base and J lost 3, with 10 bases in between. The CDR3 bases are TGTGCCAGCAGCTTAGTCGAGGGTATCTACAATGAGCAGTTCTTC. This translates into CASSLVEGIYNEQFF.

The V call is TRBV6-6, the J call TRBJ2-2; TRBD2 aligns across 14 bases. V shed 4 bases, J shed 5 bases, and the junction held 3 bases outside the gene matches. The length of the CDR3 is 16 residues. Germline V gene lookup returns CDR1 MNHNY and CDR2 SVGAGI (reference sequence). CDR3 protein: CASSSTSGRGTGELFF. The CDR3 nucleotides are TGTGCCAGCAGTTCGACTAGCGGGAGGGGTACCGGGGAGCTGTTTTTT.